This is a list of T cell receptor beta chains from one sample in a study of blood T cell repertoires in COVID-19. Generated by immunoSEQ multiplex PCR, the TCRdb table keeps only in-frame clones and is missing some. The sample has fewer than 250,000 clones; about 88% are singletons. The sequenced material came from peripheral blood. These TCRs come from a man aged 35 to 55 with acute or convalescent COVID-19. CDR3s include the opening cysteine and the closing phenylalanine or tryptophan. D genes are given only for firm matches. Some rows mark clone size as missing; the rest say once, few, many or name a class of expanded clone.

d_call	j_call	v_call	cdr3_length	clone_size	cdr3_nt	cdr3_aa
-	TRBJ2-7	TRBV2	14	-	TGTGCCAGCAGAATCAGGGGCAACTCCTACGAGCAGTACTTC	CASRIRGNSYEQYF
TRBD2	TRBJ2-7	TRBV7-6	13	-	TGTGCCAGCAGCCAGGGACTAACCTACGAGCAGTACTTC	CASSQGLTYEQYF
-	TRBJ1-2	TRBV25-1	14	once	TGTGCCAGCAGTGAGGAGGGGACTAACTATGGCTACACCTTC	CASSEEGTNYGYTF
TRBD1	TRBJ1-2	TRBV13	14	-	TGTGCCAGCAGCTTCTCCCGGGACAGGGTTTTACACACCTTC	CASSFSRDRVLHTF
-	TRBJ1-4	TRBV28	12	-	TGTGCGTCCGGGTCCCTGAATGAAAAACTGTTTTTT	CASGSLNEKLFF
TRBD1	TRBJ2-3	TRBV18	15	-	TGTGCCAGCTCATCACAGGGGATGAGCACAGATACGCAGTATTTT	CASSSQGMSTDTQYF
TRBD2	TRBJ2-1	TRBV6-4	15	few	TGTGCCAGCAGTGGTACTAGCGGGGGCGGGGATGAGCAGTTCTTC	CASSGTSGGGDEQFF
-	TRBJ1-6	TRBV9	15	-	TGTGCCAGCAGCGAGGGGATCTCCTATAATTCACCCCTCCACTTT	CASSEGISYNSPLHF
-	TRBJ1-5	TRBV5-4	14	-	TGTGCCAGCAGCTCAGGCCCCAGCAATCAGCCCCAGCATTTT	CASSSGPSNQPQHF
-	TRBJ1-1	TRBV12-3/TRBV12-4	12	-	TGTGCCAGCATGGAAGCGGGCACTGAAGCTTTCTTT	CASMEAGTEAFF
-	TRBJ1-4	TRBV6-6	15	-	TGTGCCAGCAGTTACGGGGCAGGGAGGAGTGAAAAACTGTTTTTT	CASSYGAGRSEKLFF
-	TRBJ1-6	TRBV7-9	14	-	TGTGCCAGCAGCTTAGTGTACAGCAATTCACCCCTCCACTTT	CASSLVYSNSPLHF
-	TRBJ1-5	TRBV16	15	-	TGTGCCAGCAGCCAATCTGGGCAGGGATATCAGCCCCAGCATTTT	CASSQSGQGYQPQHF
TRBD1	TRBJ2-2	TRBV7-3	16	-	TGTGCCAGCAGCTTAAGTGGGACAGGGGACACCGGGGAGCTGTTTTTT	CASSLSGTGDTGELFF
TRBD1	TRBJ1-6	TRBV18	14	few	TGTGCCAGCTCACCGGACAGGGGATATTCACCCCTCCACTTT	CASSPDRGYSPLHF
TRBD1	TRBJ2-7	TRBV19	18	-	TGTGCCAGTAGTATCCGGGACAGGGGGACCGGTTCAGTTTACGAGCAGTACTTC	CASSIRDRGTGSVYEQYF